These 5 T cell receptor beta chains came from one sample sequenced in a study of blood T cell repertoires in COVID-19. Clones were sequenced by immunoSEQ multiplex PCR, and TCRdb holds only the in-frame ones, with some missing. The table has 650,000 to 800,000 clones, around 89% seen once. Sequences were obtained from peripheral blood. The origin of the receptors is a young woman with acute or convalescent COVID-19.

This chain links TRBV27 with TRBJ1-2; no reliable D call. V was trimmed by 6 bases and J by 4 bases, leaving 12 bases between them. Germline-derived CDR1 and CDR2 are MNHEY and SMNVEV (reference sequence). This CDR3 has 13 residues. The CDR3 here is CASSPGRAYGYTF. Written as DNA, the CDR3 is TGTGCCAGCAGCCCGGGGAGGGCCTATGGCTACACCTTC.

The gene calls are TRBV9 and TRBJ2-6; 8 bases line up with TRBD1. Germline CDR1 and CDR2: SGDLS and YYNGEE. With 0 bases clipped from V and 4 bases from J, the junction kept 12 bases outside the gene matches. This CDR3 region has 19 residues. The CDR3 is CASSVGVRGRPAGANVLTF. The DNA of the CDR3 is TGTGCCAGCAGCGTAGGCGTCAGGGGGCGCCCGGCGGGGGCCAACGTCCTGACTTTC.

This clone has only one observation. J is TRBJ2-7 and V is TRBV19; tentative D call: TRBD2 (6 bases). V was clipped by 4 bases and J by 4 bases, with 8 bases between them. Germline CDR1 and CDR2: LNHDA and SQIVND (reference sequence). The CDR3 runs to 12 residues. As DNA, the CDR3 is TGTGCCAGTAGTAGGGGGGATTACGAGCAGTACTTC. This codes for CASSRGDYEQYF. The full variable domain, its missing parts supplied by reference TRBV19 and TRBJ2-7, is DGGITQSPKYLFRKEGQNVTLSCEQNLNHDAMYWYRQDPGQGLRLIYYSQIVNDFQKGDIAEGYSVSREKKESFPLTVTSAQKNPTAFYLCASSRGDYEQYFGPGTRLTVT.

The chain links TRBV2 to TRBJ2-5; possible D gene TRBD2, 6 bases. CDR1 and CDR2 (germline): SNHLY, FYNNEI. The CDR3 is 12 amino acids. V was trimmed by 6 bases and J by 5 bases, leaving 10 bases between them. CDR3 DNA sequence: TGTGCCAGCAGCCCTCGGGGGGAGACCCAGTACTTC. It translates to CASSPRGETQYF.

This chain links TRBV4-3 with TRBJ1-2; tentatively, D is TRBD1 (5 bases). The germline gives CDR1 LGHNA, CDR2 YSLEER. The CDR3 is 15 residues long. The ends were cut back, 0 bases at V and 5 bases at J, with 13 bases in the middle. The CDR3: CASSQERGLAYGYTF. The CDR3 coding sequence is TGCGCCAGCAGCCAAGAACGGGGACTGGCTTATGGCTACACCTTC.